Listed below are T cell receptor beta chains from one sample, sequenced in a study of cytomegalovirus exposure and HLA in healthy donors. TCRdb's table, derived via immunoSEQ multiplex PCR, lists solely in-frame clones and lacks some. Of around 150,000 clones in the sample, about four fifths were seen once. The sequenced sample consisted of PBMCs. All receptors come from a man aged 35 to 55 in good health and CMV-seropositive. CDR3s include the opening cysteine and the closing phenylalanine or tryptophan. The order of the fields is clone size, D gene, CDR3 length, J gene, V gene, CDR3 DNA, CDR3 protein. D genes are given only for firm matches. A clone size is listed for some rows: how often the clone was seen (once, few, many), or a class if it is expanded.

. TRBD1 16 TRBJ1-3 TRBV7-8 TGTGCCAGCAGCGCAAGACAGGGGACATCTGGAAACACCATATATTTT CASSARQGTSGNTIYF
. . 15 TRBJ1-2 TRBV10-2 TGCGCCAGCAGCTCCCTGGCGGGAACAAGTAATGGCTACACCTTC CASSSLAGTSNGYTF
. . 13 TRBJ2-4 TRBV13 TGTGCCAGCGGGGCCCTCGCCAAAAACATTCAGTACTTC CASGALAKNIQYF
. . 15 TRBJ1-6 TRBV9 TGTGCCAGCAGCGTAGGCGGGTCGGGAAATTCACCCCTCCACTTT CASSVGGSGNSPLHF
. . 17 TRBJ2-4 TRBV7-2 TGTGCCAGCAGCTTATTGGCGGGGCTGGGTGGCAAAAACATTCAGTACTTC CASSLLAGLGGKNIQYF
. TRBD2 16 TRBJ2-7 TRBV19 TGTGCCAGTAGTACGCTAGCGGGAGCCTACCGCTACAAGCAGTACTTC CASSTLAGAYRYKQYF
once TRBD1 14 TRBJ2-7 TRBV9 TGTGCCAGCAGCGTAGAAAACAGGGGCCACGAGCAGTACTTC CASSVENRGHEQYF
. . 15 TRBJ1-4 TRBV5-1 TGCGCCAGCAGCCGTGACAGCGCCACTAATGAAAAACTGTTTTTT CASSRDSATNEKLFF
. . 16 TRBJ1-5 TRBV7-2 TGTGCCAGCAGCTTAGTATTGGGGGCGGGCAATCAGCCCCAGCATTTT CASSLVLGAGNQPQHF
. . 16 TRBJ1-6 TRBV30 TGTGCCTGGAGTCCTCCCTTGGGCAGGCGTAATTCACCCCTCCACTTT CAWSPPLGRRNSPLHF
. . 15 TRBJ2-2 TRBV27 TGTGCCAGCAGTATCCGACAGCCGAACACCGGGGAGCTGTTTTTT CASSIRQPNTGELFF
few . 13 TRBJ2-7 TRBV12-5 TGTGCTAGTGGTTTCTTCGGTGGGACTGCGCAGTACTTC CASGFFGGTAQYF
. TRBD1 15 TRBJ2-7 TRBV27 TGTGCCAGCAGTTTAACGGACAGGGGCGACTACGAGCAGTACTTC CASSLTDRGDYEQYF
. TRBD1 16 TRBJ1-3 TRBV7-8 TGTGCCAGCAGCGTACAGGGGGCCCGCTCTGGAAACACCATATATTTT CASSVQGARSGNTIYF
. . 12 TRBJ2-7 TRBV9 TGTGCCAGCAGCACACAGAACTCCGAGCAGTACTTC CASSTQNSEQYF
. TRBD2 16 TRBJ2-3 TRBV7-3 TGTGCCAGCAGCCCTGGACTAGCGGGGGGGTCAGATACGCAGTATTTT CASSPGLAGGSDTQYF
. . 13 TRBJ1-6 TRBV30 TGTGCCTGGAGTGGACTAGGAGTCATGGCCCTCCACTTT CAWSGLGVMALHF
few . 18 TRBJ1-4 TRBV27 TGTGCCAGCAGCCCTGCCGGACAGCTCACGGTACGGGGTGAAAAACTGTTTTTT CASSPAGQLTVRGEKLFF
once TRBD2 14 TRBJ2-3 TRBV27 TGTGCCAGCAGTTCGGGACTATACACAGATACGCAGTATTTT CASSSGLYTDTQYF
once . 15 TRBJ1-1 TRBV5-6 TGTGCCAGCAGCTTGTGGGACACAATTTCCACTGAAGCTTTCTTT CASSLWDTISTEAFF
. TRBD1 15 TRBJ2-7 TRBV6-1 TGTGCCAGCAGTGGAACGGGACAGGGGGCCTACGAGCAGTACTTC CASSGTGQGAYEQYF
. TRBD1 16 TRBJ2-1 TRBV7-9 TGTGCCAGCAGCTTACCCCGGGACAGAGGGGGCAATGAGCAGTTCTTC CASSLPRDRGGNEQFF
. TRBD1 15 TRBJ2-2 TRBV6-5 TGTGCCATCTCCGACGGGGCAGGGGGCACCGGGGAGCTGTTTTTT CAISDGAGGTGELFF
. TRBD1 14 TRBJ2-7 TRBV6-6 TGTGCCAGCAGTTTTTACAGGGGCCCCTACGAGCAGTACTTC CASSFYRGPYEQYF
. TRBD1 15 TRBJ1-2 TRBV9 TGTGCCAGCAGCACTAGAGGGCAGGGGGCACCTGGCTACACCTTC CASSTRGQGAPGYTF
once . 15 TRBJ2-3 TRBV6-6 TGTGCCAGCAGTTACTGGGGGCTCAGCACAGATACGCAGTATTTT CASSYWGLSTDTQYF
. . 13 TRBJ1-1 TRBV18 TGTGCCAGCTCCGGGGTGGAGAACACTGAAGCTTTCTTT CASSGVENTEAFF
. TRBD1 15 TRBJ1-4 TRBV27 TGTGCCAGCAGTGTACAGGGGAGGTGGGATGAAAAACTGTTTTTT CASSVQGRWDEKLFF
. . 12 TRBJ1-1 TRBV7-8 TGTGCCAGCAGCTTTACAGGAGCTGAAGCTTTCTTT CASSFTGAEAFF
. . 14 TRBJ1-2 TRBV25-1 TGTGCCAGCAGTGAATTGCAGGGGACCTATGGCTACACCTTC CASSELQGTYGYTF
few . 14 TRBJ1-2 TRBV10-3 TGTGCCATCAGCCCCCCGGGGGTAAGCTATGGCTACACCTTC CAISPPGVSYGYTF
. . 15 TRBJ1-6 TRBV30 TGTGCCTGGAGTATTGACAGGAGCCATAATTCACCCCTCCACTTT CAWSIDRSHNSPLHF
. TRBD1 15 TRBJ1-1 TRBV2 TGTGCCAGCAGTTTTCTCGGGACAGGGTTGGCTGAAGCTTTCTTT CASSFLGTGLAEAFF
. TRBD1 15 TRBJ1-1 TRBV7-2 TGTGCCAGCAGCGCACCTGACAGGGGGCGGACTGAAGCTTTCTTT CASSAPDRGRTEAFF
. . 14 TRBJ1-2 TRBV2 TGTGCCAGCAGCTACGCGACGGGAAACTATGGCTACACCTTC CASSYATGNYGYTF
. TRBD2 16 TRBJ2-3 TRBV4-1 TGCGCCAGCCAAACTAGCGGCGAAACTCTCACAGATACGCAGTATTTT CASQTSGETLTDTQYF
once . 16 TRBJ1-1 TRBV18 TGTGCCAGCTCACCCTCGTCAGGGGTTTTGAACACTGAAGCTTTCTTT CASSPSSGVLNTEAFF
. TRBD1 15 TRBJ2-1 TRBV4-3 TGCGCCAGCAGCCATGGGACAGGGCCCTACAATGAGCAGTTCTTC CASSHGTGPYNEQFF
once . 14 TRBJ1-5 TRBV18 TGTGCCAGCTCACTAGGGGGTGCCAATCAGCCCCAGCATTTT CASSLGGANQPQHF
. TRBD1 12 TRBJ2-3 TRBV25-1 TGTGCTGGACAGGGAAGCGCAGATACGCAGTATTTT CAGQGSADTQYF
. . 14 TRBJ1-2 TRBV7-9 TGTGCCAGCAGCTTAGCCACCGGGACTAATGGCTACACCTTC CASSLATGTNGYTF
. . 14 TRBJ1-2 TRBV19 TGTGCCACCAAAGGGTCGTGGGGAGACTATGGCTACACCTTC CATKGSWGDYGYTF
. . 11 TRBJ1-1 TRBV29-1 TGCAGCGTTGGTGTAAACACTGAAGCTTTCTTT CSVGVNTEAFF
. TRBD1 12 TRBJ2-7 TRBV9 TGTGCCAGCAGTGACAGGGGTCACGAGCAGTACTTC CASSDRGHEQYF
. . 15 TRBJ2-2 TRBV5-1 TGCGCCAGCAGCCGGACCGGGAGCTTGGTCGGGGAGCTGTTTTTT CASSRTGSLVGELFF
. . 14 TRBJ2-7 TRBV30 TGCGCCTACTTCTCCGAGGCTAGCTCCTACGAGCAGTACTTC CAYFSEASSYEQYF
. TRBD1 15 TRBJ2-5 TRBV7-2 TGTGCCAGCAGCTTACAGGGGACAGGGGAAGAGACCCAGTACTTC CASSLQGTGEETQYF
. TRBD2 16 TRBJ2-1 TRBV27 TGTGCCAGCACCTCCATTAGCGGGAGGATGTACAATGAGCAGTTCTTC CASTSISGRMYNEQFF
once . 12 TRBJ1-1 TRBV27 TGTGCCAGCTCGCAGGGAGGCACTGAAGCTTTCTTT CASSQGGTEAFF
. . 15 TRBJ1-2 TRBV30 TGTGCCTGGAGGGGGAGCGGGAGAGGTCTTGGTGGCTACACCTTC CAWRGSGRGLGGYTF
. TRBD2 16 TRBJ2-3 TRBV14 TGTGCCAGCAGCCAACTAGCGGGAGCGGGGACAGATACGCAGTATTTT CASSQLAGAGTDTQYF
once TRBD2 15 TRBJ2-5 TRBV5-8 TGTGCCAGCAGCCCGGGACTAGCCCATCCCGAGACCCAGTACTTC CASSPGLAHPETQYF
few . 15 TRBJ1-1 TRBV6-1 TGTGCCAGCAGTGAAAGTGGCAGAATGAACACTGAAGCTTTCTTT CASSESGRMNTEAFF